A single sample gave rise to the 27 T cell receptor beta chains below, sequenced in a study of blood T cells in healthy people across ages (dated by TCRdb to the mid-2010s). To prepare the library, 5' RACE was applied. TCRdb lists the instrument as Illumina HiSeq 2500. The second PCR ran for about 6 to 11 cycles and used a J-beta primer mix along with a sample-barcoded 5' primer. TCRdb reworked the public reads: Q25 trimming with fastp, MiXCR clone assembly, productive beta chains retained. Under each unique CDR3 protein, matching rows form one entry showing the most common genes and DNA. This sample lists about 640,000 distinct CDR3 sequences; approximately 50% were detected once. The ten biggest clones cover 30% to 45% of the sample. Sequenced sample: blood. These receptors all stem from a man aged 55 to 70 in good health.

V is TRBV20-1 and J is TRBJ1-4; D gene unclear. V lost 0 bases, J lost 3 bases, and 8 bases lay in between. Per the germline V gene, CDR1 is DFQATT and CDR2 is SNEGSKA (reference sequence). The CDR3 runs 14 residues. The CDR3 DNA sequence: TGCAGTGCTAGAGAGGTCATATCTAATGAAAAACTGTTTTTT. This translates into CSAREVISNEKLFF.

This clonotype was seen more than once but under ten times. V gene TRBV7-9 combines with J gene TRBJ1-2, with TRBD1 matching 9 bases. CDR1 is SEHNR and CDR2 is FQNEAQ in the germline V gene (reference sequence). Trimming removed 4 bases from V and 3 bases from J; junction bases left unmatched: 0. CDR3 length equals 13 residues. The CDR3 is CASSWTGDYGYTF. CDR3 in DNA: TGTGCCAGCAGCTGGACAGGGGACTATGGCTACACCTTC.

V and J are TRBV10-3 and TRBJ2-2; D possibly matches TRBD1 or TRBD2 (5 bases each). Germline V gene sequence: CDR1 ENHRY, CDR2 SYGVKD. This CDR3 contains 17 residues. V was trimmed by 6 bases and J by 1 base, leaving 18 bases between them. The CDR3 loop is CAIRAGTGQLNTGELFF. The CDR3 bases are TGTGCCATCAGGGCCGGGACGGGGCAACTGAACACCGGGGAGCTGTTTTTT.

CDR3 sequence: CASSPGGQFGGYTF. In DNA, the CDR3 is TGTGCCAGCAGTCCCGGAGGACAGTTTGGCGGCTACACCTTC. The chain couples TRBV27 to TRBJ1-2; tentative D call: TRBD1 (6 bases). V gave up 5 bases and J gave up 8 bases, with 18 bases separating them. CDR1 MNHEY and CDR2 SMNVEV come from the germline V gene (reference sequence). This CDR3 region has 14 residues.

Many counts were recorded for this clonotype. The genes are TRBV3-1 and TRBJ2-5; D gene ambiguous. Trimming cost V 1 base and J 2 bases, with 8 bases left between them. The CDR3 is 14 residues long. From germline, CDR1 is LGHDT and CDR2 YNNKEL (reference sequence). The CDR3 is CASSQVLGQETQYF. The CDR3 DNA follows: TGTGCCAGCAGCCAAGTGTTAGGGCAAGAGACCCAGTACTTC.

V is TRBV18 and J is TRBJ2-3; the match to TRBD1 covers 7 bases. The CDR3 has 15 amino acids. CDR1 and CDR2 from the germline V gene are KGHSH and LQKENI. The trim removed 5 bases at V and 2 bases at J, leaving 7 bases unmatched. CDR3 bases: TGTGCCAGCTCAGTTGAGGGGGCCGACACAGATACGCAGTATTTT. As protein: CASSVEGADTDTQYF.

This clonotype was observed a single time. The rearrangement links TRBV20-1 to TRBJ2-5; D gene unclear. Germline V gene lookup returns CDR1 DFQATT and CDR2 SNEGSKA (reference sequence). The CDR3 loop spans 12 amino acids. With 4 bases removed from V and 11 bases from J, the gap between germline ends came to 17 bases. The CDR3 DNA follows: TGCAGTGCTAACCCCCGGCCCGGAGAGCAGTACTTC. Its translation: CSANPRPGEQYF.

This clonotype was observed a handful of times. For the CDR3, the DNA is TGCGCCAGCAACCTGGGACTAGCGAGCAACGAGCAGTACTTC. This gives the protein CASNLGLASNEQYF. The chain carries TRBV5-1 and TRBJ2-7; 10 bases line up with TRBD2. Germline V lookup: CDR1 SGHRS, CDR2 YFSETQ. J was trimmed by 5 bases and V by 6 bases; bases with no gene match: 8. This CDR3 comprises 14 residues.

The V call is TRBV11-2, the J call TRBJ2-5, with TRBD1 matching over 8 bases. Trimming took 2 bases from V and 5 from J; bases not matched to a gene: 13. Germline V gives CDR1 SGHAT, CDR2 FQNNGV. This CDR3 comprises 17 residues. In DNA, the CDR3 is TGTGCCAGCAGCTTACTACCCACAGGGGGAAGTAGGGAGACCCAGTACTTC. It is translated as CASSLLPTGGSRETQYF.

V gene TRBV4-1 combines with J gene TRBJ2-1, with 15 bases aligning to TRBD2. J gave up 8 bases and V 1 base, and 9 bases lay outside the gene matches. Germline V gene data show CDR1 as MGHRA and CDR2 as YSYEKL. This CDR3 contains 18 residues. CDR3 DNA sequence: TGCGCCAGCAGCCAAGTAGATATGGGACTAGCGGGGGGCCATGAGCAGTTCTTC. Translating gives CASSQVDMGLAGGHEQFF.

This sequence joins TRBV7-8 and TRBJ2-5, with TRBD2 matching 7 bases. The CDR3 contains 13 residues. V gave up 5 bases and J gave up 6 bases; unmatched junction bases: 6. Per germline, CDR1 SGHVS and CDR2 FQNEAQ. The CDR3 is CASSRDYSQTQYF. The CDR3 DNA reads as TGTGCCAGCAGCCGGGACTACAGTCAGACCCAGTACTTC.

V gene TRBV4-2 combines with J gene TRBJ2-3; 11 bases fit TRBD2. Unmatched junction bases numbered 3, after V lost 3 bases and J lost 4 bases. CDR1 is LGHNA and CDR2 is YNFKEQ in the germline V gene. CDR3 length equals 15 residues. CDR3 in DNA: TGTGCCAGCAGCCAGGTAGCGGGGGGGTCAGATACGCAGTATTTT. Translating it yields CASSQVAGGSDTQYF.

The rearrangement joins TRBV19 to TRBJ1-2; D might be TRBD1 (6 bases). V lost 4 bases to trimming and J lost 4 bases, with 13 bases between them. This CDR3 region has 14 residues. The V gene's germline CDR1 is LNHDA and CDR2 SQIVND (reference sequence). The CDR3 is CASSRTGTPYGYTF. CDR3 sequence (DNA): TGTGCCAGTAGTAGGACCGGGACACCCTATGGCTACACCTTC.

The chain couples TRBV12-3 or TRBV12-4 to TRBJ1-6; TRBD1 is a possible D gene (5 bases). This CDR3 is 14 amino acids long. The V and J ends lost 3 bases and 9 bases respectively, with 12 bases between them. CDR3 coding DNA: TGTGCCAGCAGTTTGGGGGACGAGGGTTCACCCCTCCACTTT. Translation gives CASSLGDEGSPLHF.

This clonotype was seen more than once but under ten times. The chain couples TRBV6-6 to TRBJ2-5; 11 nucleotides align to TRBD2. The V gene's germline CDR1 is MNHNY and CDR2 SVGAGI (reference sequence). The CDR3 extends over 15 amino acids. With V trimmed by 7 bases and J by 2 bases, 6 bases remained unmatched. CDR3 region: CASILGLAGQETQYF. The CDR3, as DNA: TGTGCCAGCATCCTAGGACTAGCGGGTCAAGAGACCCAGTACTTC.

This clonotype was detected only a few times. V usage is TRBV6-6 and J usage is TRBJ2-5, with TRBD1 identical over 8 bases. Germline trimming cut 5 bases from V and 5 bases from J; bases unmatched to any gene: 7. CDR3 size: 14 residues. Per the germline V gene, CDR1 is MNHNY and CDR2 is SVGAGI (reference sequence). CDR3 sequence (DNA): TGTGCCAGCAGTACGGGGACAGGAGTGGAGACCCAGTACTTC. It is translated as CASSTGTGVETQYF.

The V and J genes are TRBV10-3 and TRBJ1-1, with 7 bases fitting TRBD1. The CDR3 sequence is 13 residues long. Germline CDR1 is ENHRY and CDR2 is SYGVKD. V was clipped by 6 bases and J by 1 base; unmatched bases: 2. The CDR3 sequence is CAIRGQTNTEAFF. The CDR3 bases are TGTGCCATCAGGGGACAGACGAACACTGAAGCTTTCTTT.

V gene TRBV28 combines with J gene TRBJ2-6, with D uncertain. CDR1 is MDHEN, CDR2 SYDVKM, per germline. The ends were cut back, 8 bases at V and 0 bases at J, with 8 bases in the middle. CDR3 size: 14 residues. The CDR3 DNA reads TGTGCCAGCGATAGGCGCTCTGGGGCCAACGTCCTGACTTTC. Translation: CASDRRSGANVLTF.

This clonotype was detected a few times. J is TRBJ2-3 and V is TRBV9; D tentatively reads TRBD1 or TRBD2 (5 bases each). V was pared by 4 bases and J by 2 bases, with 8 bases between. The germline V gene has CDR1 SGDLS and CDR2 YYNGEE. The CDR3 is 13 amino acids. The CDR3 nucleotides read TGTGCCAGCAGCCCGGGGCCCACAGATACGCAGTATTTT. This gives the protein CASSPGPTDTQYF. Together with reference TRBV9 and TRBJ2-3, the CDR3 gives the full variable domain: DSGVTQTPKHLITATGQRVTLRCSPRSGDLSVYWYQQSLDQGLQFLIQYYNGEERAKGNILERFSAQQFPDLHSELNLSSLELGDSALYFCASSPGPTDTQYFGPGTRLTVL.

In its sample, this clonotype was seen once. The chain is built from TRBV2 and TRBJ1-2; 12 bases map to TRBD1. The CDR3 is 15 amino acids. Germline CDR1 is SNHLY and CDR2 is FYNNEI. The V gene end was trimmed by 6 bases and the J gene end by 4 bases; junction bases not matched to a gene: 6. This CDR3 is CASRPGQGAAYGYTF. In DNA, the CDR3 is TGTGCCAGCAGACCGGGACAGGGGGCGGCCTATGGCTACACCTTC.

The chain joins TRBV20-1 to TRBJ2-7; maybe TRBD1 (6 bases). The germline V and J ends were trimmed by 6 bases and 3 bases, with 9 bases remaining between them. The V gene's germline CDR1 is DFQATT and CDR2 SNEGSKA (reference sequence). The CDR3 spans 11 residues. The CDR3 loop is CSAVDSYEQYF. In DNA form, the CDR3 reads TGCAGTGCAGTGGACAGCTACGAGCAGTACTTC.

This chain uses TRBV20-1 with TRBJ1-5, with D tentatively TRBD1 (6 bases). This CDR3 is 14 amino acids long. Trimming removed 1 base from V and 5 bases from J, with 12 bases in between. Germline V gene data show CDR1 as DFQATT and CDR2 as SNEGSKA (reference sequence). CDR3 nucleotides: TGCAGTGCTAGAGCAGGGGCAGGATATCAGCCCCAGCATTTT. The encoded protein is CSARAGAGYQPQHF.

This chain links TRBV20-1 with TRBJ2-5; 10 nucleotides line up with TRBD2. This CDR3 is 14 amino acids long. Germline CDR1 is DFQATT and CDR2 is SNEGSKA (reference sequence). The V segment lost 2 bases and the J segment 11 bases; nucleotides outside the gene matches: 11. CDR3 bases: TGCAGTGCTAGAAACGAGCGGGGGGGCAATGAGCAGTACTTC. Its protein is CSARNERGGNEQYF.

The chain couples TRBV12-3 or TRBV12-4 to TRBJ2-4; the match to TRBD1 covers 11 bases. Near its end, the DNA agrees better with TRBJ2-7, so the J call may be wrong. CDR3 length equals 16 residues. The CDR3 here is CASSRGGTGGLAEQYF. The CDR3 nucleotides are TGTGCCAGCAGCCGCGGGGGGACAGGGGGTTTGGCCGAGCAGTACTTC.

The genes are TRBV9 and TRBJ2-1, with no clear D. In germline, CDR1 is SGDLS, CDR2 YYNGEE. Trimming cost V 0 bases and J 2 bases, with 6 bases left between them. There are 14 residues in the CDR3. The CDR3 DNA is TGTGCCAGCAGCGTAGCCCGGGCCTACAATGAGCAGTTCTTC. It translates to CASSVARAYNEQFF. Filled out from reference TRBV9 and TRBJ2-1, the complete variable domain reads DSGVTQTPKHLITATGQRVTLRCSPRSGDLSVYWYQQSLDQGLQFLIQYYNGEERAKGNILERFSAQQFPDLHSELNLSSLELGDSALYFCASSVARAYNEQFFGPGTRLTVL.

This clonotype was counted a few times. For the CDR3, the DNA is TGTGCCAGCTCAAGGGGGAATCTCCAAGAGACCCAGTACTTC. It is translated as CASSRGNLQETQYF. V is TRBV18 and J is TRBJ2-5, with D maybe TRBD1 (6 bases). CDR1 is KGHSH, CDR2 LQKENI, per germline. This CDR3 has 14 residues. Trimming removed 5 bases from V and 1 base from J, with 11 bases in between.

V usage is TRBV5-4 and J usage is TRBJ1-6, with a tentative D call TRBD1 (6 bases). V was clipped by 0 bases and J by 9 bases, with 10 bases between them. The germline gives CDR1 SGHNT, CDR2 YYREEE (reference sequence). CDR3 length: 14 residues. The CDR3 here is CASSLAGGASPLHF. The DNA of the CDR3 is TGTGCCAGCAGCTTGGCCGGGGGGGCTTCACCCCTCCACTTT.